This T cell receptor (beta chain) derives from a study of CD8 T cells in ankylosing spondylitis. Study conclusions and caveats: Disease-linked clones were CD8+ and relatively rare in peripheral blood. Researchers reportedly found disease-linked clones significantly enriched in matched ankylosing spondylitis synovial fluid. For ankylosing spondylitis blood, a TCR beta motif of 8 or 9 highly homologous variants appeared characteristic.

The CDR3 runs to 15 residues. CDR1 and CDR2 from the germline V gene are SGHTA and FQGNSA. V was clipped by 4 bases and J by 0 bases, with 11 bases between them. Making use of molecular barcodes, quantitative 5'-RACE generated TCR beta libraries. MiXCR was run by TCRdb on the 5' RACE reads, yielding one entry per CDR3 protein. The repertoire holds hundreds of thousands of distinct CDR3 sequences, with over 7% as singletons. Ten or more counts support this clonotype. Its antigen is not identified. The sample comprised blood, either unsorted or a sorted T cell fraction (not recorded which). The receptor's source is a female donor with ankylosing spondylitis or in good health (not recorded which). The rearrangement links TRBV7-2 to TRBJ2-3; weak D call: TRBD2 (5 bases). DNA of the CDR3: TGTGCCAGCAGCTCGGGAACATCTAGCACAGATACGCAGTATTTT. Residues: CASSSGTSSTDTQYF.